Presented here are 31 T cell receptor beta chains from one specimen sequenced in a study of PD-1 blockade in classical Hodgkin lymphoma. Time point specified: cycle 4 day 1 (C4D1), after five to seven weeks of nivolumab. Every patient had relapsed following autologous stem cell transplantation, and cohorts differed in brentuximab vedotin exposure. Thawed PBMCs supplied CD8+ T cells via magnetic negative selection. This table comes from immunoSEQ multiplex PCR, and its TCRdb copy is limited to in-frame clones, with some not included. This table holds over a thousand clones, roughly 79% found once. The input for sequencing was CD8+ T cells from blood, taken before the fourth cycle of nivolumab. These receptors originate from a human donor with classical Hodgkin lymphoma. The donor label of this sample is uncertain.

This sequence joins TRBV19 and TRBJ1-5; 7 bases are a match to TRBD1. The CDR3 extends over 14 amino acids. In germline, CDR1 is LNHDA, CDR2 SQIVND (reference sequence). The ends lost 6 bases at V and 5 bases at J; junction bases unmatched: 7. As DNA, the CDR3 is TGTGCCAGTAGCCCGACAGGGTGGGATCAGCCCCAGCATTTT. Its translation: CASSPTGWDQPQHF.

V usage is TRBV30 and J usage is TRBJ2-7; D unresolved. Germline V CDR1 and CDR2: GTSNPN, SVGIG (reference sequence). Trimming took off 0 bases at V and 4 bases at J, with 10 bases between the two ends. This CDR3 is built from 13 residues. CDR3 protein: CAWSVAVPYEQYF. In nucleotides, the CDR3 is TGTGCCTGGAGTGTGGCCGTTCCTTACGAGCAGTACTTC.

The J gene is TRBJ1-5, the V gene TRBV6-1; D is perhaps TRBD1 (6 bases). V was clipped by 2 bases and J by 0 bases, with 11 bases between them. The length of the CDR3 is 16 residues. Germline loops: CDR1 MNHNS, CDR2 SASEGT. The CDR3 spells CASSEFRGYSNQPQHF. The CDR3 region has the DNA TGTGCCAGCAGTGAATTCAGGGGTTATAGCAATCAGCCCCAGCATTTT.

This chain joins TRBV5-8 and TRBJ1-2; TRBD1 agrees at 7 bases. This CDR3 region has 14 residues. Germline V gene lookup returns CDR1 SGHTS and CDR2 YDEGEE. J was trimmed by 4 bases and V by 5 bases; bases with no gene match: 8. The CDR3 here is CASRSGTALYGYTF. DNA of the CDR3: TGTGCCAGCAGATCCGGGACAGCCCTCTATGGCTACACCTTC.

Here the CDR3 DNA reads TGTGCCAGCAGCGTAGGCGACTTACAAGAGACCCAGTACTTC. Translating it yields CASSVGDLQETQYF. The chain recombines TRBV9 with TRBJ2-5; no clear D gene. Looked up from germline, CDR1 is SGDLS and CDR2 is YYNGEE. Trimming left V 0 bases short and J 2 bases short, with 8 bases between. The CDR3 runs 14 residues.

Details on this clone: The junction and the germline gene differ at one end; a read error may be behind it. This chain links TRBV6-5 with TRBJ2-7; either TRBD1 or TRBD2 may supply D (6 bases each). There are 15 residues in the CDR3. CDR1 is MNHEY and CDR2 is SVGAGI in the germline V gene. CDR3 sequence (DNA): TGTGCCAGCAGCTACTGGGGGGCCCGCTACTACGAGCAGTACTTC. Amino acid sequence: CASSYWGARYYEQYF.

The V and J genes are TRBV11-2 and TRBJ2-1, with unresolved D. The CDR3 spans 15 residues. Trimming shortened V by 3 bases and J by 5 bases, and 14 bases separated the two germline ends. Germline CDR1 reads SGHAT; CDR2 reads FQNNGV. The CDR3 coding sequence is TGTGCCAGCAGCTTTATCCTGGTAGGTCACAATGAGCAGTTCTTC. It yields the protein CASSFILVGHNEQFF.

The rearrangement joins TRBV6-5 to TRBJ2-1; no reliable D call. This CDR3 is built from 16 residues. Trimming left V 0 bases short and J 0 bases short, with 9 bases between. Per germline, CDR1 MNHEY and CDR2 SVGAGI. The CDR3 bases are TGTGCCAGCAGTTACTCGAAGGAGAGCTCCTACAATGAGCAGTTCTTC. Its protein product is CASSYSKESSYNEQFF.

V usage is TRBV2 and J usage is TRBJ2-5; 8 nucleotides align to TRBD1. The CDR3 has 16 residues. The J segment lost 5 bases and the V segment lost 4 bases, leaving 12 bases of the junction unmatched. Germline V gene lookup returns CDR1 SNHLY and CDR2 FYNNEI. CDR3 sequence (DNA): TGTGCCAGCAGTGTCGGGGCCAGGGGGCTCGAGGAGACCCAGTACTTC. Amino acid sequence: CASSVGARGLEETQYF.

This chain links TRBV2 with TRBJ1-5; 7 bases map to TRBD1. Germline lookup yields CDR1 SNHLY and CDR2 FYNNEI. The CDR3 has 14 amino acids. J lost 2 bases, V lost 6 bases, and 4 bases had no gene match. DNA for the CDR3: TGTGCCAGCAGAGGGGGCGCAGGCAATCAGCCCCAGCATTTT. Amino acids: CASRGGAGNQPQHF.

This clone was counted only a few times. The genes are TRBV10-3 and TRBJ1-1; 8 nucleotides match TRBD1. Germline values: CDR1 ENHRY, CDR2 SYGVKD. The CDR3 has 16 residues. Unmatched junction bases numbered 7, after V lost 1 base and J lost 3 bases. CDR3 in DNA: TGTGCCATCAGTGAGTTTACAGGGGGTCTGGACACTGAAGCTTTCTTT. Residues: CAISEFTGGLDTEAFF.

The chain is built from TRBV13 and TRBJ1-3; D remains ambiguous. V was trimmed by 6 bases and J by 6 bases, leaving 9 bases between them. Looked up from germline, CDR1 is PRHDT and CDR2 is FYEKMQ (reference sequence). The CDR3 totals 12 residues. In DNA, the CDR3 is TGTGCCAGCAGGCCCCTTGAAAACACCATATATTTT. Translated, it gives CASRPLENTIYF.

J is TRBJ1-1 and V is TRBV11-1; a weak D match, TRBD1 (6 bases). The V gene lost 0 bases and the J gene lost 6 bases, with 8 bases spanning the gap. The CDR3 sequence is 13 residues long. Per the germline V gene, CDR1 is SGHAT and CDR2 is FQDESV (reference sequence). The CDR3 region has the DNA TGTGCCAGCAGCTTAGCCGGGGGGCCTGAAGCTTTCTTT. The encoded protein is CASSLAGGPEAFF.

Only one count was recorded for this clone. V gene TRBV11-1 combines with J gene TRBJ2-7; D ambiguous. CDR1 is SGHAT, CDR2 FQDESV, per germline (reference sequence). CDR3 length: 15 residues. Trimming stripped 1 base from V and 2 bases from J, with 12 bases between. CDR3: CASSLVTDLTYEQYF. The CDR3 coding sequence is TGTGCCAGCAGCTTAGTCACAGACCTTACCTACGAGCAGTACTTC.

This clone appeared a single time. The chain carries TRBV6-5 and TRBJ1-6, with TRBD1 as a possible D gene (6 bases). Germline values: CDR1 MNHEY, CDR2 SVGAGI. Between the trimmed V and J ends, which lost 0 bases and 7 bases, there was a span of 10 bases. The CDR3 is 15 amino acids. CDR3 sequence reads: CASSYSGGGNSPLHF. In DNA, the CDR3 is TGTGCCAGCAGTTACTCGGGGGGCGGAAATTCACCCCTCCACTTT.

J is TRBJ1-2 and V is TRBV4-1; 7 positions agree with TRBD1. The CDR3 has 16 amino acids. Trimming took 0 bases from V and 5 from J; bases not matched to a gene: 9. From germline, CDR1 is MGHRA and CDR2 YSYEKL. The CDR3 sequence: CASSQDLGRGYYGYTF. The DNA of the CDR3 is TGCGCCAGCAGCCAAGATTTAGGCAGGGGGTATTATGGCTACACCTTC.

This rearrangement joins TRBV6-1 to TRBJ1-2; 8 bases line up with TRBD1. V shed 10 bases and J 8 bases; nucleotides not matched to a gene: 15. Germline CDR1 reads MNHNS; CDR2 reads SASEGT. CDR3 size: 14 residues. CDR3 bases: TGTGCCACCCTCCCCCGGGACAGGTATGAAGGCTACACCTTC. As protein: CATLPRDRYEGYTF.

This chain joins TRBV7-9 and TRBJ2-3, with TRBD1 matching 9 bases. The CDR3 loop spans 18 amino acids. The V gene end was trimmed by 5 bases and the J gene end by 2 bases; junction bases not matched to a gene: 14. Germline values: CDR1 SEHNR, CDR2 FQNEAQ (reference sequence). The CDR3 protein is CASSPGQGLADSTDTQYF. The CDR3, as DNA: TGTGCCAGCAGCCCGGGACAGGGATTAGCGGACTCCACAGATACGCAGTATTTT.

The chain is built from TRBV29-1 and TRBJ2-1; 9 bases map to TRBD1. The CDR3 contains 13 residues. J gave up 9 bases and V 7 bases, and 10 bases lay outside the gene matches. The germline gives CDR1 SQVTM, CDR2 ANQGSEA. This CDR3 reads CSDWTGEEGEQFF. CDR3 nucleotide sequence: TGCAGCGATTGGACAGGGGAAGAGGGTGAGCAGTTCTTC.

The genes are TRBV28 and TRBJ1-5; D gene unclear. The germline V and J ends were trimmed by 4 bases and 3 bases, with 1 base remaining between them. Germline lookup yields CDR1 MDHEN and CDR2 SYDVKM. The length of the CDR3 is 11 residues. CDR3 region: CASSYNQPQHF. CDR3 sequence (DNA): TGTGCCAGCAGTTACAATCAGCCCCAGCATTTT.

The chain joins TRBV9 to TRBJ2-1, with 10 bases that match TRBD2. Germline-derived CDR1 and CDR2 are SGDLS and YYNGEE. The CDR3 length is 16 residues. Losses at the gene ends were 4 bases for V and 7 bases for J; bases not matched to a gene: 11. In DNA form, the CDR3 reads TGTGCCAGCAGCCCATGGACTAGCGGAGGTGATAATGAGCAGTTCTTC. Its translation is CASSPWTSGGDNEQFF.

The chain uses TRBV11-2 and TRBJ2-5; possible D gene TRBD2, 6 bases. TRBJ2-7 explains the end of the DNA better; the J call may be wrong. This CDR3 has 14 residues. Per germline, CDR1 SGHAT and CDR2 FQNNGV. The CDR3 here is CASSLAGDPYEQYF. CDR3 coding DNA: TGTGCCAGCAGCTTAGCGGGGGATCCCTACGAGCAGTACTTC.

The chain uses TRBV29-1 and TRBJ2-5; 9 bases agree with TRBD2. Germline V gene data show CDR1 as SQVTM and CDR2 as ANQGSEA. This CDR3 region has 17 residues. J was trimmed by 4 bases and V by 2 bases; bases with no gene match: 14. CDR3: CSVEPWGIAGVGETQYF. The CDR3 DNA sequence: TGCAGCGTTGAACCCTGGGGCATAGCGGGAGTGGGAGAGACCCAGTACTTC.

The chain employs TRBV27 and TRBJ2-7, with unresolved D. V gave up 0 bases and J gave up 3 bases, with 9 bases separating them. CDR1 and CDR2 from the germline V gene are MNHEY and SMNVEV (reference sequence). This CDR3 comprises 14 residues. The CDR3 DNA follows: TGTGCCAGCAGTTTATCTACAGTCCTCTACGAGCAGTACTTC. This gives the protein CASSLSTVLYEQYF.

This clone has only one observation. This chain joins TRBV5-4 and TRBJ2-1; TRBD2 agrees at 7 bases. CDR3 length equals 17 residues. Unmatched junction bases numbered 14, after V lost 4 bases and J lost 4 bases. Germline V CDR1 and CDR2: SGHNT, YYREEE (reference sequence). Here the CDR3 DNA reads TGTGCCAGCAGCGAAAGCCCCGGGCTAGCGGATTACAATGAGCAGTTCTTC. Translating it yields CASSESPGLADYNEQFF.

The chain couples TRBV7-8 to TRBJ2-1; the match to TRBD2 covers 13 bases. V shed 2 bases, J shed 7 bases, and the junction held 8 bases outside the gene matches. The CDR3 is 17 residues long. Germline V lookup: CDR1 SGHVS, CDR2 FQNEAQ. In DNA, the CDR3 is TGTGCCAGCAGCTTACTGGGACTAGCGGGACCACTGAATGAGCAGTTCTTC. This codes for CASSLLGLAGPLNEQFF.

CDR3 bases: TGTGCCAGCAGCCCGGAACGGACCATATATTTT. Translated: CASSPERTIYF. The V gene is TRBV11-2, the J gene TRBJ1-3; no clear D. The CDR3 runs 11 residues. Germline V gene data show CDR1 as SGHAT and CDR2 as FQNNGV. V lost 5 bases, J lost 10 bases, and 9 bases lay in between.

The chain's CDR3 is CASSLESAQETQYF. CDR3 bases: TGTGCCAGCAGCTTAGAGTCAGCACAAGAGACCCAGTACTTC. The chain employs TRBV7-9 and TRBJ2-5; D gene uncertain. This CDR3 is 14 amino acids long. Germline lookup yields CDR1 SEHNR and CDR2 FQNEAQ (reference sequence). The germline V and J ends were trimmed by 1 base and 2 bases, with 8 bases remaining between them.

V gene TRBV7-9 combines with J gene TRBJ2-7; D unclear. CDR1 is SEHNR, CDR2 FQNEAQ, per germline (reference sequence). V shed 11 bases and J shed 5 bases, with 22 bases lying between them. CDR3 length: 14 residues. The CDR3 is CASSNDPRGDEQYF. The CDR3 DNA reads as TGTGCCTCCTCAAACGACCCTCGTGGAGACGAGCAGTACTTC.

V is TRBV7-9 and J is TRBJ2-5, with TRBD1 identical over 7 bases. The V gene's germline CDR1 is SEHNR and CDR2 FQNEAQ (reference sequence). The CDR3 totals 14 residues. The ends lost 5 bases at V and 4 bases at J; junction bases unmatched: 7. CDR3 nucleotides: TGTGCCAGCAGCCCTCGAACAGGGGTAGAGACCCAGTACTTC. Encoded protein: CASSPRTGVETQYF.

The chain employs TRBV11-2 and TRBJ2-3; 9 bases align to TRBD2. Germline CDR1 SGHAT, CDR2 FQNNGV. There are 16 residues in the CDR3. J was trimmed by 4 bases and V by 1 base; bases with no gene match: 6. The CDR3 protein is CASSLVLAGLADTQYF. The DNA for the CDR3 is TGTGCCAGCAGCTTAGTGCTAGCGGGATTAGCAGATACGCAGTATTTT.